Below, 16 T cell receptor beta chains from the same sample are listed, as sequenced in a study of blood T cell repertoires in COVID-19. Here immunoSEQ multiplex PCR was the method, and the copy in TCRdb shows in-frame clones only, minus some. The sample lists 70,000 to 90,000 clones; 70% to 90% were seen once. The specimen was peripheral blood. The receptors here all came from a man between 50 and 59 years old with COVID-19, enrolled during active disease.

This clone was found a few times. V usage is TRBV3-1 (or the pseudogene TRBV3-2) and J usage is TRBJ1-1; the match to TRBD1 covers 7 bases. With 4 bases clipped from V and 5 bases from J, the junction kept 10 bases outside the gene matches. Germline CDR1 and CDR2: LGHDT and YNNKEL (reference sequence). The CDR3 extends over 15 amino acids. DNA for the CDR3: TGTGCCAGCAGCCCCCCCGGGGCCAGGGGGACTGAAGCTTTCTTT. Amino acid sequence: CASSPPGARGTEAFF.

The table lists this clone with a few counts. V and J are TRBV18 and TRBJ1-4; 7 positions agree with TRBD1. Trimming took 0 bases from V and 10 from J; bases not matched to a gene: 8. The CDR3 is 15 amino acids. The germline gives CDR1 KGHSH, CDR2 LQKENI. Written as DNA, the CDR3 is TGTGCCAGCTCACCACCGGGACAGTCGACGGTAAAACTGTTTTTT. Protein sequence: CASSPPGQSTVKLFF.

The V and J genes are TRBV5-1 and TRBJ2-5; TRBD1 matches at 9 bases. J lost 5 bases, V lost 4 bases, and 9 bases had no gene match. CDR3 length equals 15 residues. In germline, CDR1 is SGHRS, CDR2 YFSETQ. The CDR3 DNA reads as TGCGCCAGCAGCACACCCGGGACAGGGCATGAGACCCAGTACTTC. Encoded protein: CASSTPGTGHETQYF. The full variable domain, completed using reference TRBV5-1 and TRBJ2-5, is KAGVTQTPRYLIKTRGQQVTLSCSPISGHRSVSWYQQTPGQGLQFLFEYFSETQRNKGNFPGRFSGRQFSNSRSEMNVSTLELGDSALYLCASSTPGTGHETQYFGPGTRLLVL.

This chain joins TRBV15 and TRBJ1-6; a possible D gene is TRBD1 (5 bases). CDR1 and CDR2 from the germline V gene are LNHNV and YYDKDF (reference sequence). V was pared by 6 bases and J by 11 bases, with 11 bases between. CDR3 length: 12 amino acids. CDR3 in amino acids: CATSQGRPPLHF. For the CDR3, the DNA is TGTGCCACCAGTCAGGGAAGGCCACCCCTCCACTTT.

The chain combines TRBV14 with TRBJ1-6, with 7 bases lining up with TRBD1. The germline V gene has CDR1 SGHDN and CDR2 FVKESK. The CDR3 spans 14 residues. J was trimmed by 7 bases and V by 4 bases; bases with no gene match: 4. DNA of the CDR3: TGTGCCAGCAGCCCCGGGACAGCCAATTCACCCCTCCACTTT. Its translation is CASSPGTANSPLHF.

This clone was detected once. The chain combines TRBV19 with TRBJ2-6, with D possibly TRBD2 on 6 matching bases. V was shortened by 4 bases and J by 2 bases, with 12 bases between the two germline ends. In germline, CDR1 is LNHDA, CDR2 SQIVND (reference sequence). This CDR3 comprises 16 residues. The CDR3 region has the DNA TGTGCCAGTAGTACCAGGAGGGACCCTGGGGCCAACGTCCTGACTTTC. It encodes CASSTRRDPGANVLTF.

This rearrangement joins TRBV5-8 to TRBJ2-1; D call uncertain. Germline V CDR1 and CDR2: SGHTS, YDEGEE. Trimming removed 1 base at V and 8 bases at J, with 16 bases between. The CDR3 length is 15 residues. In DNA form, the CDR3 reads TGTGCCAGCAGCTTGACAGCCTCCTTTTTGTATGAGCAGTTCTTC. Its protein product is CASSLTASFLYEQFF.

CDR3 in amino acids: CASKTGGSPGGYTF. The DNA of the CDR3 is TGTGCCAGCAAGACAGGGGGCTCTCCGGGTGGCTACACCTTC. The chain carries TRBV3-1 (or the pseudogene TRBV3-2) and TRBJ1-2; 10 bases agree with TRBD1. CDR3 length: 14 amino acids. The ends lost 7 bases at V and 7 bases at J; junction bases unmatched: 9. CDR1 is LGHDT, CDR2 YNNKEL, per germline (reference sequence).

V usage is TRBV6-2 or TRBV6-3 and J usage is TRBJ1-2; no reliable D call. The germline V gene encodes CDR1 MNHEY and CDR2 SVGEGT. V lost 3 bases to trimming and J lost 6 bases, with 11 bases between them. The CDR3 has 13 residues. This CDR3 is CASSYRVGDGYTF. CDR3 nucleotides: TGTGCCAGCAGTTATCGGGTCGGGGATGGCTACACCTTC.

The chain recombines TRBV7-9 with TRBJ2-3; TRBD1 aligns across 9 bases. V shed 4 bases and J 4 bases; nucleotides not matched to a gene: 3. CDR1 is SEHNR, CDR2 FQNEAQ, per germline (reference sequence). This CDR3 spans 14 amino acids. CDR3 loop: CASSWGQGSDTQYF. As DNA, the CDR3 is TGTGCCAGCAGCTGGGGACAGGGATCAGATACGCAGTATTTT.

V and J are TRBV6-5 and TRBJ2-1; tentative D call: TRBD1 (6 bases). Germline CDR1 reads MNHEY; CDR2 reads SVGAGI. The V end was cut by 4 bases, the J end by 5 bases, with 15 bases between. This CDR3 has 15 residues. CDR3 sequence reads: CASSWRTGTNNEQFF. CDR3 coding DNA: TGTGCCAGCAGTTGGCGAACAGGGACCAACAATGAGCAGTTCTTC.

The chain is built from TRBV3-1 (or the pseudogene TRBV3-2) and TRBJ2-5; D is possibly TRBD2 (5 bases). Germline CDR1 reads LGHDT; CDR2 reads YNNKEL (reference sequence). The CDR3 is made up of 16 amino acids. V gave up 0 bases and J gave up 0 bases, with 11 bases separating them. For the CDR3, the DNA is TGTGCCAGCAGCCAAGACCCTCCGGGGTACCAAGAGACCCAGTACTTC. It is translated as CASSQDPPGYQETQYF.

The table lists this clone with a count of one. This sequence joins TRBV18 and TRBJ1-5; 7 bases agree with TRBD1. The germline V gene encodes CDR1 KGHSH and CDR2 LQKENI. With V trimmed by 6 bases and J by 7 bases, 9 bases remained unmatched. The CDR3 runs 14 residues. The chain's CDR3 is CASSPNRGRQPQHF. CDR3 DNA: TGTGCCAGCTCTCCCAACAGGGGAAGGCAGCCCCAGCATTTT.

The chain couples TRBV7-2 to TRBJ2-1; 11 positions agree with TRBD2. J gave up 9 bases and V 1 base, and 5 bases lay outside the gene matches. Germline CDR1 and CDR2: SGHTA and FQGNSA. CDR3 length equals 15 residues. The CDR3 sequence is CASSLDSGRGAEQFF. The DNA of the CDR3 is TGTGCCAGCAGCTTAGATAGCGGGAGGGGGGCTGAGCAGTTCTTC.

The rearrangement joins TRBV9 to TRBJ2-3, with 8 bases fitting TRBD2. This CDR3 is 15 amino acids long. Germline V gene lookup returns CDR1 SGDLS and CDR2 YYNGEE. Unmatched junction bases numbered 5, after V lost 4 bases and J lost 1 base. The CDR3 protein is CASSFPGLGTDTQYF. The CDR3 bases are TGTGCCAGCAGCTTTCCGGGACTAGGCACAGATACGCAGTATTTT.

This clone was detected only once. The chain recombines TRBV6-5 with TRBJ2-1; weak D call: TRBD2 (6 bases). CDR1 MNHEY and CDR2 SVGAGI come from the germline V gene. Trimming took off 3 bases at V and 6 bases at J, with 15 bases between the two ends. The CDR3 has 15 amino acids. CDR3 nucleotide sequence: TGTGCCAGCAGTTATAGCGGCCAAGGGGCCAATGAGCAGTTCTTC. Its translation is CASSYSGQGANEQFF.